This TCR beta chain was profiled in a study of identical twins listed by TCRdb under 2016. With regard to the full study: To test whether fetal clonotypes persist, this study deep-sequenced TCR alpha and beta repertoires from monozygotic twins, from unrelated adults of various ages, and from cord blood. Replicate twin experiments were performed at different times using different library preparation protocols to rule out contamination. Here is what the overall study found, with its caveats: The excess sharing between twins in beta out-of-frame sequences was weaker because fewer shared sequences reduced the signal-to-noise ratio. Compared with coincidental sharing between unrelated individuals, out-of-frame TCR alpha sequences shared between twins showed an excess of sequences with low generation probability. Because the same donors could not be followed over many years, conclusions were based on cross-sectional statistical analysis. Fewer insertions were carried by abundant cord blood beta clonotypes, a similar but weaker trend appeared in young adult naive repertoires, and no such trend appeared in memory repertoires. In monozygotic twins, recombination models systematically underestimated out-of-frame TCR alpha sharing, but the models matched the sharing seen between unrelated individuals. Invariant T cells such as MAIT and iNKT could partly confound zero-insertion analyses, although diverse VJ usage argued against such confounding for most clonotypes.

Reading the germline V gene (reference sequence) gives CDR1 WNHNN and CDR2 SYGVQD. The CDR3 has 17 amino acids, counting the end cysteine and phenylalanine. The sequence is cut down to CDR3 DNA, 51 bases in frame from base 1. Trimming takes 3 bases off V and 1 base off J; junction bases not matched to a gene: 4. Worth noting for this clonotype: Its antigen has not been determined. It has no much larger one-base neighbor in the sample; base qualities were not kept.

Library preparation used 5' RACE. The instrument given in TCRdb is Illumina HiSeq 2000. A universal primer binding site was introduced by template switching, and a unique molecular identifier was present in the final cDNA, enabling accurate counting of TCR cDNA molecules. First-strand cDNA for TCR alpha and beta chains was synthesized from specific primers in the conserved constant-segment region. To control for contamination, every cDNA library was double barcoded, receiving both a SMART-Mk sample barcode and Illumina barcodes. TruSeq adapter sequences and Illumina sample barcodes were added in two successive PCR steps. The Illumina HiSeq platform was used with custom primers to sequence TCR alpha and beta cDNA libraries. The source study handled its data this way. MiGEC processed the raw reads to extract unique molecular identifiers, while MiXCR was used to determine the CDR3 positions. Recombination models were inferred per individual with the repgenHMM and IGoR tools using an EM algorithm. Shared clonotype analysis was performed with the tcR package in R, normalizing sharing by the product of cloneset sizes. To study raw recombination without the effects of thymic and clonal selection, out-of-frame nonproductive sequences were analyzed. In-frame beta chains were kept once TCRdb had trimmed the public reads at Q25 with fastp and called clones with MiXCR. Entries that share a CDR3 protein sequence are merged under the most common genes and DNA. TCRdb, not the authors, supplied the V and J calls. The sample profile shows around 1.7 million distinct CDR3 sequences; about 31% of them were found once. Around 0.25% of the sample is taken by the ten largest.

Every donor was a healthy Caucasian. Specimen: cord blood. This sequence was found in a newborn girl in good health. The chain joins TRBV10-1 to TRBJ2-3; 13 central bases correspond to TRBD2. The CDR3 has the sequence CASSELAGGPGTDTQYF. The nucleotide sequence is TGCGCCAGCAGTGAACTAGCGGGGGGGCCCGGCACAGATACGCAGTATTTT.